This T cell receptor delta chain was observed in a study of Vδ1+ human thymocytes. Study-wide points: Despite high sort purity, around 19% of thymic T cell receptor delta sequences were Vdelta2. Thymic TRG and TRD repertoires appeared highly polyclonal.

The V and J ends lost 2 bases and 11 bases, in that order; junction bases with no gene match: 7. This CDR3 contains 13 residues. The germline V gene encodes CDR1 TSWWSYY and CDR2 QGS. Purity of the sorted Vdelta1+ thymocytes ranged from 98% to 99.6%. Extracted RNA was reverse transcribed into cDNA. Multiplex PCR used pooled V-gene forward primers and a constant-region reverse primer to amplify CDR3s. TCRdb re-called clones from the multiplex PCR reads using CATT. The sample lists over 45,000 delta-chain clones, over 13% seen once, with about 0.4% in the top ten. This clone was seen a handful of times. What it binds is not known.

The clonotype originates from a girl younger than two who had congenital heart surgery. This chain connects TRDV1 to TRDJ1; 8 nucleotides match TRDD3. The source material was Vdelta1+ gamma-delta thymocytes from the thymus. Subset in this sample: FACS-sorted CD3+ TCRalphabeta- TCRVdelta1+ TCRVdelta2- thymocytes. CDR3 region: CALGERLGGWLIF. CDR3 nucleotides: TGTGCTCTTGGGGAAAGACTGGGGGGTTGGCTCATCTTT.